Following are 22 T cell receptor beta chains from one sample sequenced in a study of T cell responses to AZD1222 COVID-19 vaccine. Clones were sequenced by immunoSEQ multiplex PCR, and TCRdb holds only the in-frame ones, with some missing. The table lists about 190,000 clones, over 80% of them singletons. The sample in question was peripheral blood, obtained on day 0 of MenACWY control vaccination. The receptors here all came from an adult in good health.

The chain uses TRBV28 and TRBJ1-6; 9 bases are shared with TRBD1. V dropped 7 bases and J dropped 4; count of bases not matched to a gene: 17. This CDR3 contains 19 residues. Germline CDR1 MDHEN, CDR2 SYDVKM. The DNA of the CDR3 is TGTGCCAGCACCTTTGTGGTCGGAACAGGGGGCCCTTATAATTCACCCCTCCACTTT. Translation: CASTFVVGTGGPYNSPLHF.

Comments on this clone: One base away lies a much larger clone, so this may be a sequencing read error. The V and J genes are TRBV25-1 and TRBJ2-3; 9 bases align to TRBD2. CDR3 length: 16 amino acids. With 3 bases clipped from V and 0 bases from J, the junction kept 4 bases outside the gene matches. Germline values: CDR1 MGHDK, CDR2 SYGVNS. CDR3 coding DNA: TGTGCCAGCAGTGAGGGTAGCGGGGGCAGCACAGATACGCAGTATTTT. This gives the protein CASSEGSGGSTDTQYF.

This rearrangement joins TRBV18 to TRBJ2-7, with TRBD1 matching 9 bases. Germline-derived CDR1 and CDR2 are KGHSH and LQKENI. This CDR3 is 14 amino acids long. V dropped 6 bases and J dropped 0; count of bases not matched to a gene: 3. DNA for the CDR3: TGTGCCAGCTCGCAGGACAGGGGCTCCTACGAGCAGTACTTC. Its protein is CASSQDRGSYEQYF.

This clone was seen a single time. The chain carries TRBV13 and TRBJ1-4; 7 bases agree with TRBD1. With V trimmed by 2 bases and J by 6 bases, 6 bases remained unmatched. The CDR3 sequence is 15 residues long. Germline loops: CDR1 PRHDT, CDR2 FYEKMQ (reference sequence). CDR3 residues: CASSLSWQGDEKLFF. The CDR3 DNA reads TGTGCCAGCAGCTTATCTTGGCAGGGGGATGAAAAACTGTTTTTT. Full variable domain (outside the CDR3, taken from reference TRBV13 and TRBJ1-4): AAGVIQSPRHLIKEKRETATLKCYPIPRHDTVYWYQQGPGQDPQFLISFYEKMQSDKGSIPDRFSAQQFSDYHSELNMSSLELGDSALYFCASSLSWQGDEKLFFGSGTQLSVL.

This rearrangement joins TRBV28 to TRBJ2-5; D remains ambiguous. The V and J ends lost 3 bases and 5 bases respectively, with 13 bases between them. CDR3 length equals 14 residues. Looked up from germline, CDR1 is MDHEN and CDR2 is SYDVKM. The CDR3 loop reads CASSFGRMEETQYF. CDR3 DNA sequence: TGTGCCAGCAGTTTCGGCCGGATGGAGGAGACCCAGTACTTC.

The V call is TRBV5-4, the J call TRBJ1-1, with 8 positions matching TRBD1. The junction had 12 bases not matched to a gene; V was cut back by 3 bases and J by 2 bases. CDR1 SGHNT and CDR2 YYREEE come from the germline V gene (reference sequence). The CDR3 covers 17 residues. DNA for the CDR3: TGTGCCAGCAGCTCCTCAGGGGGCGCGGGCCAAAACACTGAAGCTTTCTTT. It is translated as CASSSSGGAGQNTEAFF.

V gene TRBV19 combines with J gene TRBJ2-7, with 9 bases matching TRBD1. The germline CDR1 and CDR2 sequences are LNHDA and SQIVND (reference sequence). The CDR3 length is 15 residues. V lost 5 bases to trimming and J lost 2 bases; unmatched junction nucleotides: 7. The CDR3 here is CASSPRQGVAYEQYF. CDR3 nucleotides: TGTGCCAGTAGTCCGAGACAGGGGGTAGCCTACGAGCAGTACTTC.

The rearrangement uses TRBV27 and TRBJ2-7; perhaps TRBD1 as D (5 bases). This CDR3 spans 14 amino acids. Germline CDR1 MNHEY, CDR2 SMNVEV (reference sequence). The V end lost 6 bases, the J end lost 4 bases, and 16 bases lay between the germline ends. The CDR3 protein is CASRRPGQGYEQYF. CDR3 sequence (DNA): TGTGCCAGCAGAAGACCAGGACAAGGGTACGAGCAGTACTTC.

The chain combines TRBV4-1 with TRBJ1-5; 7 nucleotides line up with TRBD1. With V trimmed by 1 base and J by 1 base, 7 bases remained unmatched. Germline-derived CDR1 and CDR2 are MGHRA and YSYEKL. The CDR3 spans 17 residues. The CDR3 here is CASSQVGGGGSNQPQHF. The CDR3 region has the DNA TGCGCCAGCAGCCAAGTGGGGGGAGGGGGCAGCAATCAGCCCCAGCATTTT.

The genes are TRBV7-3 and TRBJ2-2; D uncertain. CDR1 is SGHTA and CDR2 is FQGTGA in the germline V gene. Trimming stripped 1 base from V and 0 bases from J, with 9 bases between. The CDR3 spans 16 residues. CDR3 region: CASSLMASANTGELFF. CDR3 nucleotide sequence: TGTGCCAGCAGCTTAATGGCCAGCGCGAACACCGGGGAGCTGTTTTTT.

CDR3 in amino acids: CAWSVTGGSYNEQFF. The DNA of the CDR3 is TGTGCCTGGAGTGTAACGGGGGGCTCCTACAATGAGCAGTTCTTC. The chain has TRBV30 and TRBJ2-1; 7 positions agree with TRBD2. Germline CDR1 GTSNPN, CDR2 SVGIG (reference sequence). V was pared by 0 bases and J by 0 bases, with 2 bases of the junction left unmatched. The CDR3 contains 15 residues.

The gene calls are TRBV7-3 and TRBJ2-1, with 13 bases aligning to TRBD2. Germline CDR1 reads SGHTA; CDR2 reads FQGTGA. The V gene end was trimmed by 5 bases and the J gene end by 8 bases; junction bases not matched to a gene: 12. CDR3 size: 17 residues. The CDR3 DNA is TGTGCCAGCAGCGATACCGGGACTAGCGGGGCGGGGGATGAGCAGTTCTTC. Translated: CASSDTGTSGAGDEQFF.

Remarks on this clone: The sample carries other DNA sequences with the same CDR3. V is TRBV28 and J is TRBJ2-7, with a weak D call TRBD1 (6 bases). The CDR3 spans 13 residues. The V and J ends lost 5 bases and 2 bases respectively, with 10 bases between them. From germline, CDR1 is MDHEN and CDR2 SYDVKM. For the CDR3, the DNA is TGTGCCAGCAGTCTACCAGGGGCCTACGAGCAGTACTTC. This codes for CASSLPGAYEQYF.

The chain uses TRBV6-5 and TRBJ2-1; D is possibly TRBD1 or TRBD2 (6 bases each). Trimming stripped 4 bases from V and 3 bases from J, with 13 bases between. This CDR3 comprises 15 residues. Germline CDR1 is MNHEY and CDR2 is SVGAGI. The CDR3 DNA follows: TGTGCCAGCAGTTTGCTCGGAGGGGGCTACAATGAGCAGTTCTTC. Translating it yields CASSLLGGGYNEQFF.

This sequence joins TRBV5-1 and TRBJ1-4, with 11 positions matching TRBD1. Looked up from germline, CDR1 is SGHRS and CDR2 is YFSETQ. The CDR3 is made up of 15 amino acids. The V and J ends lost 4 bases and 4 bases, in that order; junction bases with no gene match: 3. CDR3 sequence (DNA): TGCGCCAGCAGCGGACAGGGGGCGGGTAATGAAAAACTGTTTTTT. This gives the protein CASSGQGAGNEKLFF.

This sequence joins TRBV6-5 and TRBJ1-2; a weak D match, TRBD1 (6 bases). V lost 6 bases, J lost 0 bases, and 14 bases lay in between. CDR1 is MNHEY and CDR2 is SVGAGI in the germline V gene. The CDR3 is 15 residues long. This CDR3 is CASRPDPGANYGYTF. CDR3 coding DNA: TGTGCCAGCAGACCCGATCCAGGGGCTAACTATGGCTACACCTTC.

The gene calls are TRBV7-2 and TRBJ2-6; 10 bases align to TRBD2. CDR3 size: 15 residues. CDR1 and CDR2 (germline): SGHTA, FQGNSA. Losses at the gene ends were 11 bases for V and 0 bases for J; bases not matched to a gene: 4. CDR3 bases: TGTGCCGAAAGCGGGGGGGCCTCTGGGGCCAACGTCCTGACTTTC. This gives the protein CAESGGASGANVLTF.

This clone occurred a few times. This chain links TRBV18 with TRBJ2-7; 7 nucleotides agree with TRBD1. Germline-derived CDR1 and CDR2 are KGHSH and LQKENI. The ends lost 6 bases at V and 1 base at J; junction bases unmatched: 6. CDR3 length equals 14 residues. As DNA, the CDR3 is TGTGCCAGCTCCCAGACAGGGAATTCCTACGAGCAGTACTTC. Protein: CASSQTGNSYEQYF.

This clone was detected once. This chain links TRBV4-1 with TRBJ2-4; tentatively, D is TRBD2 (6 bases). The CDR3 length is 15 residues. The V gene's germline CDR1 is MGHRA and CDR2 YSYEKL. The ends were cut back, 1 base at V and 4 bases at J, with 11 bases in the middle. As DNA, the CDR3 is TGCGCCAGCAGCCAAGTGGAGGGGCAGAAAAACATTCAGTACTTC. Translated: CASSQVEGQKNIQYF.

This clone came up once. The chain carries TRBV6-1 and TRBJ1-5; D is perhaps TRBD1 (5 bases). The germline V gene has CDR1 MNHNS and CDR2 SASEGT. V lost 3 bases and J lost 0, with 9 bases in between. The CDR3 has 15 residues. CDR3 sequence reads: CASSEGLYSNQPQHF. The DNA for the CDR3 is TGTGCCAGCAGTGAGGGGCTGTATAGCAATCAGCCCCAGCATTTT.

The chain is built from TRBV5-1 and TRBJ2-7; 7 bases are a match to TRBD1. CDR1 is SGHRS, CDR2 YFSETQ, per germline. V lost 4 bases to trimming and J lost 0 bases; unmatched junction nucleotides: 4. CDR3 size: 14 residues. Here the CDR3 DNA reads TGCGCCAGCAGCCCGAGGGACAGCTCCTACGAGCAGTACTTC. This gives the protein CASSPRDSSYEQYF.

In nucleotides, the CDR3 is TGTGCCAGCAGGAGACAGTTTAGCAATCAGCCCCAGCATTTT. Its translation is CASRRQFSNQPQHF. The chain recombines TRBV2 with TRBJ1-5; perhaps TRBD1 as D (5 bases). V lost 6 bases and J 0 bases, leaving 9 bases between the germline ends. The CDR3 contains 14 residues. The germline V gene has CDR1 SNHLY and CDR2 FYNNEI.